A single sample gave rise to the 8 T cell receptor beta chains below, sequenced in a study of CD8+ T cells in alopecia areata. Once RNA had been extracted, it was reverse transcribed into cDNA to act as the sequencing template. Repertoires were generated with immunoSEQ multiplex PCR, while TCRdb's copy carries only in-frame clones and drops some. The repertoire holds 120,000 to 150,000 clones, 82% seen once, with 20% to 25% in the top ten. The treatment was: oral pan-JAK inhibitor, 5-10 mg twice daily. Here the sequenced sample was CD8+ T cells sorted from blood, taken at week 4, from a patient treated with tofacitinib. All receptors derive from a human donor with alopecia areata.

This clone has only one observation. The rearrangement uses TRBV7-2 and TRBJ2-7; D may be TRBD2 (5 bases). V gave up 5 bases and J gave up 5 bases, with 10 bases separating them. The length of the CDR3 is 12 residues. In germline, CDR1 is SGHTA, CDR2 FQGNSA. CDR3 bases: TGTGCCAGCAGCCGAATACTAGACGAGCAGTACTTC. Protein: CASSRILDEQYF.

The genes are TRBV18 and TRBJ2-1; D may be TRBD1 (5 bases). The germline CDR1 and CDR2 sequences are KGHSH and LQKENI. This CDR3 region has 16 residues. Trimming removed 0 bases at V and 6 bases at J, with 15 bases between. In DNA form, the CDR3 reads TGTGCCAGCTCACCACCGGACATTAATGCCCCCAATGAGCAGTTCTTC. This translates into CASSPPDINAPNEQFF.

This clone showed up just a few times. This sequence joins TRBV7-2 and TRBJ2-3; 8 positions match TRBD2. Trimming took 4 bases from V and 0 from J; bases not matched to a gene: 3. This CDR3 region has 15 residues. Germline-derived CDR1 and CDR2 are SGHTA and FQGNSA. Here the CDR3 reads CASSWLAGSTDTQYF. The CDR3 DNA reads as TGTGCCAGCAGCTGGTTAGCGGGGAGCACAGATACGCAGTATTTT.

The V gene is TRBV2, the J gene TRBJ1-2; D unclear. The CDR3 has 15 residues. CDR1 and CDR2 (germline): SNHLY, FYNNEI. The V gene lost 8 bases and the J gene lost 7 bases, with 23 bases spanning the gap. The CDR3 loop is CASDPSVGASLGYTF. The CDR3 DNA reads as TGTGCCAGCGACCCCTCGGTGGGCGCCTCTCTTGGCTACACCTTC. Full variable domain (outside the CDR3, taken from reference TRBV2 and TRBJ1-2): EPEVTQTPSHQVTQMGQEVILRCVPISNHLYFYWYRQILGQKVEFLVSFYNNEISEKSEIFDDQFSVERPDGSNFTLKIRSTKLEDSAMYFCASDPSVGASLGYTFGSGTRLTVV.

The gene calls are TRBV7-6 and TRBJ1-6, with 8 bases identical to TRBD1. V lost 1 base and J lost 10; bases outside the gene matches: 9. The germline CDR1 and CDR2 sequences are SGHVS and FNYEAQ. CDR3 size: 16 residues. This CDR3 reads CASSLERNTGGSPLHF. The CDR3 nucleotides are TGTGCCAGCAGCTTAGAGAGGAACACAGGGGGATCACCCCTCCACTTT.

This chain links TRBV29-1 with TRBJ2-1, with D unresolved. The CDR3 is 11 amino acids. Deletions cut 2 bases from V and 6 bases from J, with 5 bases between. Germline CDR1 reads SQVTM; CDR2 reads ANQGSEA. The CDR3: CSVESGNEQFF. The CDR3 DNA reads as TGCAGCGTTGAATCAGGCAATGAGCAGTTCTTC.

This chain connects TRBV10-3 to TRBJ1-1, with 7 nucleotides matching TRBD1. V lost 7 bases and J lost 4; bases outside the gene matches: 3. The length of the CDR3 is 12 residues. CDR1 and CDR2 from the germline V gene are ENHRY and SYGVKD. CDR3 sequence (DNA): TGTGCCATCAAACAGGGGTCCACTGAAGCTTTCTTT. It encodes CAIKQGSTEAFF.

This clone was observed a single time. This chain uses TRBV4-2 with TRBJ1-2; D uncertain. The V gene's germline CDR1 is LGHNA and CDR2 YNFKEQ. This CDR3 spans 15 amino acids. Trimming cost V 0 bases and J 4 bases, with 12 bases left between them. CDR3 amino acids: CASSQDEQTFYGYTF. The CDR3 region has the DNA TGTGCCAGCAGCCAAGATGAACAGACTTTCTATGGCTACACCTTC.